One sample yielded the 11 T cell receptor beta chains listed below, sequenced in a study of control samples from healthy donors and cancer patients. Using immunoSEQ multiplex PCR, the repertoire was profiled, and TCRdb retains in-frame clones only, with some absent. The table lists approximately 170,000 clones, around 95% of them singletons. The material sequenced was blood. Every receptor here comes from an older woman in good health.

The chain carries TRBV6-2 or TRBV6-3 and TRBJ1-3; the match to TRBD1 covers 9 bases. V dropped 2 bases and J dropped 0; count of bases not matched to a gene: 11. The CDR3 totals 19 residues. Germline CDR1 MNHEY, CDR2 SVGEGT. The CDR3 protein is CASSYRGTGSFGSGNTIYF. In DNA, the CDR3 is TGTGCCAGCAGTTACCGCGGGACAGGGAGTTTCGGCTCTGGAAACACCATATATTTT.

This clone appeared a single time. This sample also contains other DNA sequences that code for the same CDR3. The V and J genes are TRBV2 and TRBJ1-1; a weak D match, TRBD1 (5 bases). V lost 4 bases and J 2 bases, leaving 8 bases between the germline ends. CDR1 SNHLY and CDR2 FYNNEI come from the germline V gene. This CDR3 contains 13 residues. CDR3 sequence reads: CASSVGGNTEAFF. The CDR3 bases are TGTGCCAGCAGTGTTGGGGGAAACACTGAAGCTTTCTTT.

V gene TRBV12-3 or TRBV12-4 combines with J gene TRBJ1-5; 8 nucleotides match TRBD1. The CDR3 totals 13 residues. J was trimmed by 5 bases and V by 6 bases; bases with no gene match: 3. CDR3 in DNA: TGTGCCAGCAGCCCGACAGGGGATCAGCCCCAGCATTTT. Its protein product is CASSPTGDQPQHF.

This clone was seen once. This sequence joins TRBV12-3 or TRBV12-4 and TRBJ1-1, with D unresolved. The ends were cut back, 7 bases at V and 4 bases at J, with 13 bases in the middle. This CDR3 is built from 13 residues. The CDR3 here is CASTVTGGTEAFF. The CDR3 DNA sequence: TGTGCCAGCACCGTGACGGGTGGCACTGAAGCTTTCTTT.

The chain links TRBV4-1 to TRBJ1-5; D possibly corresponds to TRBD1 (5 bases). In germline, CDR1 is MGHRA, CDR2 YSYEKL. The V end was cut by 6 bases, the J end by 4 bases, with 16 bases between. This CDR3 has 15 amino acids. The CDR3 sequence: CASRKSRDENQPQHF. In nucleotides, the CDR3 is TGCGCCAGCAGGAAATCCAGGGATGAGAATCAGCCCCAGCATTTT.

J is TRBJ2-3 and V is TRBV24-1, with 7 bases identical to TRBD1. The CDR3 consists of 13 residues. V dropped 6 bases and J dropped 2; count of bases not matched to a gene: 1. Per germline, CDR1 KGHDR and CDR2 SFDVKD. The CDR3 sequence: CATSRGPTDTQYF. CDR3 nucleotide sequence: TGTGCCACCAGTAGGGGGCCCACAGATACGCAGTATTTT.

The chain is built from TRBV7-2 and TRBJ2-3; 10 nucleotides match TRBD1. The CDR3 is made up of 17 amino acids. With V trimmed by 4 bases and J by 1 base, 8 bases remained unmatched. Germline loops: CDR1 SGHTA, CDR2 FQGNSA. CDR3 loop: CASSSRTGGVGTDTQYF. The CDR3 nucleotides are TGTGCCAGCAGCTCACGGACAGGGGGAGTGGGCACAGATACGCAGTATTTT.

V and J are TRBV11-2 and TRBJ1-2, with D tentatively TRBD1 (5 bases). In germline, CDR1 is SGHAT, CDR2 FQNNGV. The V and J ends lost 0 bases and 8 bases respectively, with 16 bases between them. CDR3 length: 15 amino acids. This chain's CDR3 is CASSLERQTPRGYTF. The DNA of the CDR3 is TGTGCCAGCAGCTTAGAAAGACAGACCCCCAGGGGCTACACCTTC.

The J gene is TRBJ2-1, the V gene TRBV5-1; a weak D match, TRBD2 (5 bases). Germline loops: CDR1 SGHRS, CDR2 YFSETQ. Trimming removed 4 bases from V and 4 bases from J, with 12 bases in between. The CDR3 is 14 amino acids. In nucleotides, the CDR3 is TGCGCCAGCAGCCCGGACGGGGTTTACAATGAGCAGTTCTTC. It encodes CASSPDGVYNEQFF. Together with reference TRBV5-1 and TRBJ2-1, the CDR3 gives the full variable domain: KAGVTQTPRYLIKTRGQQVTLSCSPISGHRSVSWYQQTPGQGLQFLFEYFSETQRNKGNFPGRFSGRQFSNSRSEMNVSTLELGDSALYLCASSPDGVYNEQFFGPGTRLTVL.

The chain is built from TRBV4-1 and TRBJ2-2; 12 nucleotides agree with TRBD2. This CDR3 region has 18 residues. V was clipped by 3 bases and J by 2 bases; unmatched bases: 7. The germline V gene encodes CDR1 MGHRA and CDR2 YSYEKL. The CDR3 sequence is CASSQPGLAGENTGELFF. CDR3 DNA: TGCGCCAGCAGCCAGCCGGGACTAGCGGGTGAAAACACCGGGGAGCTGTTTTTT.

The chain has TRBV9 and TRBJ2-7, with D maybe TRBD1 (5 bases). Germline V gene sequence: CDR1 SGDLS, CDR2 YYNGEE. Trimming left V 6 bases short and J 2 bases short, with 15 bases between. This CDR3 is built from 14 residues. This CDR3 is CASTTTDSTYEQYF. In nucleotides, the CDR3 is TGTGCCAGCACAACGACAGATTCCACCTACGAGCAGTACTTC.